The present entry profiles one TCR beta chain with its context. This entry comes from a study of blood T cells in healthy people across ages. V was shortened by 1 base and J by 4 bases, with 14 bases between the two germline ends. The CDR3 is made up of 15 amino acids. From germline, CDR1 is SGHTA and CDR2 FQGNSA. A sample-barcoded 5' primer and a J-beta primer mix were used in a second PCR of roughly 6 to 11 cycles. TCRdb redid the calling of the 5' RACE reads with MiXCR, one entry per CDR3 protein. Among about 1,400,000 distinct CDR3 sequences listed, roughly 60% were seen once. The chain carries TRBV7-2 and TRBJ2-7, with D maybe TRBD1 (5 bases). Specimen: blood. This receptor was obtained from a man younger than 35 in good health. The CDR3 DNA reads TGTGCCAGCAGCTTAGGGGGCAAAATGACTTACGAGCAGTACTTC. It codes for CASSLGGKMTYEQYF.